This TCR beta chain came from a study of OX40 agonist ivuxolimab in advanced cancers. TCRdb's copy holds only in-frame clones and misses some; the assay was immunoSEQ multiplex PCR. The sample yields 60,000 to 65,000 clones, around 90% seen once. Between the trimmed V and J ends, which lost 5 bases and 5 bases, there was a span of 15 bases. This CDR3 spans 14 amino acids. The V gene's germline CDR1 is WSHSY and CDR2 SAAADI. This TCR was recovered from an adult with an advanced solid tumor such as melanoma, head and neck, liver or kidney cancer. This specimen was CD4+ or CD8+ T cells sorted from blood, taken in a trial of the OX40 agonist ivuxolimab. The gene calls are TRBV10-2 and TRBJ1-1; a possible D gene is TRBD1 (6 bases). The DNA of the CDR3 is TGCGCCAGCAGTCACCCAGGGGCGGGGACTGAAGCTTTCTTT. It is translated as CASSHPGAGTEAFF.